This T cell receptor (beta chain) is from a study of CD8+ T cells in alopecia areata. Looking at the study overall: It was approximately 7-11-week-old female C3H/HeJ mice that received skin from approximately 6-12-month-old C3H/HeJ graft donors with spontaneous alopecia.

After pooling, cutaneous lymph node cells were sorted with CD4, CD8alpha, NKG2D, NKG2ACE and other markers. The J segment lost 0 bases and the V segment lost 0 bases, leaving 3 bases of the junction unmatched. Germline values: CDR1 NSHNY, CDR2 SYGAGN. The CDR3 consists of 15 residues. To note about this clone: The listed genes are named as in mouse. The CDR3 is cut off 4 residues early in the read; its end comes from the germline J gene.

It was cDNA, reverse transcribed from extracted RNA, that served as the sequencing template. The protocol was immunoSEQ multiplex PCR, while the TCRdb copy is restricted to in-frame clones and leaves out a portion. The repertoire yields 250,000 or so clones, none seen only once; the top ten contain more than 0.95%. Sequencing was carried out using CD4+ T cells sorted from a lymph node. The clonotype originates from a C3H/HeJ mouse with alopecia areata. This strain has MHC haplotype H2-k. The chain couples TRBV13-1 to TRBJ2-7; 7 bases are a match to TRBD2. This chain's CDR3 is CASSDVWGFSYEQYF. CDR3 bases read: TGTGCCAGCAGTGATGTCTGGGGGTTCTCCTAT.